This T cell receptor beta chain was obtained from a study of monozygotic twins with inflammatory bowel disease (dated by TCRdb to about 2019). Notes on the research overall: The complete study included roughly 30 monozygotic twin pairs: 19 IBD-discordant Danish pairs and nine German pairs, of which four were IBD-concordant and five were IBD-discordant. The search for disease-associated traits relied mainly on comparing, within discordant pairs, IBD patients with their genetically identical healthy co-twins. Each individual had, on average, about 151 000 unique TCRalpha sequences and 181 000 unique TCRbeta sequences available for analysis.

The library relied on 5' RACE. For each TCR library, approximately 3.5 ug of total RNA was used. cDNA was synthesized with SMARTScribe reverse transcriptase in eight separate reactions per sample. Unique molecular identifiers containing a 6-nucleotide sample barcode were introduced through template switching during cDNA synthesis. Two nested PCRs of approximately 16 and 10 cycles amplified the TCRalpha and TCRbeta cDNA, and bead purification followed each PCR. Before amplification, the cDNA was treated with uracil DNA-glycosylase and purified using the QIAquick PCR purification kit. The second PCR added Illumina TruSeq-compatible adapters along with sample-specific barcodes. TapeStation and Qubit were used to check library quality and concentration, and 4.5 to 5 ng of each library was pooled. Sequencing of the pooled libraries was done on an Illumina HiSeq2500 single-index Rapid Run using custom sequencing primers and 2 x 100 bp reads. In the source study's methods: UMI-based consensus assembly with MiGEC version 1.2.6 was used to correct PCR and sequencing errors. V(D)J alignment, clonotype assembly and CDR3 extraction were performed with MiXCR version 2.1.1. To normalise gene usage, clonotype sharing and MAIT/NKT TCR abundance, the analysis used the top 1000, 10 000 and 20 000 clonotypes per sample. Diversity was computed as the inverse Simpson index with the vegan R package after downsampling to 27 000 UMIs. Statistical testing used paired Mann-Whitney U tests on the discordant twin pairs and applied Benjamini-Hochberg correction for multiple testing. TCRdb reprocessed the reads; each CDR3 protein sequence makes one entry, and DNA is unavailable. These V and J calls derive from TCRdb rather than the authors' analysis. The table of this sample itemizes approximately 330,000 distinct CDR3 sequences. The ten biggest clones cover approximately 2% of the sample.

From each donor, a roughly 2.5 ml peripheral blood sample was collected into PAXgene tubes and stored at -80 degrees C. Without any T cell sorting, total RNA was extracted from whole blood using the PAXgene blood miRNA kit on an automated QIAcube. Deep TCRalpha and TCRbeta repertoire profiling with unique molecular barcoding was performed on peripheral blood of monozygotic twin pairs concordant or discordant for inflammatory bowel disease. For every twin pair, smoking habits were documented, and each individual was categorised as a current, former or never smoker. From its cysteine to its phenylalanine, the CDR3 spans 15 amino acids. No DNA accompanies this entry. As for this clonotype: Its antigen is currently not known.

Results and caveats for the whole study, not just this receptor: No difference in repertoire similarity was observed between concordant and discordant twins, possibly owing to limited statistical power. The results gave no support for a single strong signal or clonotype linked to IBD. A decrease in TCRbeta repertoire diversity, as measured by inverse Simpson index, was observed in IBD patients compared with their healthy co-twins. IBD patients shared fewer clonotypes with other individuals than healthy twins did, most markedly in patients showing signs of disease activity. Different T cell subtypes could not be distinguished in the analysis. Because patients received different immunosuppressive treatments, the repertoires may have picked up extra background noise and variability between individuals.

The V and J segments used are TRBV12-3 or TRBV12-4 and TRBJ2-3; the TCRdb call, TRBD1, lacks DNA for checking. The sequenced sample consisted of blood. The TCR comes from a human donor with ulcerative colitis or Crohn's disease, or a healthy co-twin of an affected twin (not recorded which). The CDR3 reads CASSETGGRTDTQYF.